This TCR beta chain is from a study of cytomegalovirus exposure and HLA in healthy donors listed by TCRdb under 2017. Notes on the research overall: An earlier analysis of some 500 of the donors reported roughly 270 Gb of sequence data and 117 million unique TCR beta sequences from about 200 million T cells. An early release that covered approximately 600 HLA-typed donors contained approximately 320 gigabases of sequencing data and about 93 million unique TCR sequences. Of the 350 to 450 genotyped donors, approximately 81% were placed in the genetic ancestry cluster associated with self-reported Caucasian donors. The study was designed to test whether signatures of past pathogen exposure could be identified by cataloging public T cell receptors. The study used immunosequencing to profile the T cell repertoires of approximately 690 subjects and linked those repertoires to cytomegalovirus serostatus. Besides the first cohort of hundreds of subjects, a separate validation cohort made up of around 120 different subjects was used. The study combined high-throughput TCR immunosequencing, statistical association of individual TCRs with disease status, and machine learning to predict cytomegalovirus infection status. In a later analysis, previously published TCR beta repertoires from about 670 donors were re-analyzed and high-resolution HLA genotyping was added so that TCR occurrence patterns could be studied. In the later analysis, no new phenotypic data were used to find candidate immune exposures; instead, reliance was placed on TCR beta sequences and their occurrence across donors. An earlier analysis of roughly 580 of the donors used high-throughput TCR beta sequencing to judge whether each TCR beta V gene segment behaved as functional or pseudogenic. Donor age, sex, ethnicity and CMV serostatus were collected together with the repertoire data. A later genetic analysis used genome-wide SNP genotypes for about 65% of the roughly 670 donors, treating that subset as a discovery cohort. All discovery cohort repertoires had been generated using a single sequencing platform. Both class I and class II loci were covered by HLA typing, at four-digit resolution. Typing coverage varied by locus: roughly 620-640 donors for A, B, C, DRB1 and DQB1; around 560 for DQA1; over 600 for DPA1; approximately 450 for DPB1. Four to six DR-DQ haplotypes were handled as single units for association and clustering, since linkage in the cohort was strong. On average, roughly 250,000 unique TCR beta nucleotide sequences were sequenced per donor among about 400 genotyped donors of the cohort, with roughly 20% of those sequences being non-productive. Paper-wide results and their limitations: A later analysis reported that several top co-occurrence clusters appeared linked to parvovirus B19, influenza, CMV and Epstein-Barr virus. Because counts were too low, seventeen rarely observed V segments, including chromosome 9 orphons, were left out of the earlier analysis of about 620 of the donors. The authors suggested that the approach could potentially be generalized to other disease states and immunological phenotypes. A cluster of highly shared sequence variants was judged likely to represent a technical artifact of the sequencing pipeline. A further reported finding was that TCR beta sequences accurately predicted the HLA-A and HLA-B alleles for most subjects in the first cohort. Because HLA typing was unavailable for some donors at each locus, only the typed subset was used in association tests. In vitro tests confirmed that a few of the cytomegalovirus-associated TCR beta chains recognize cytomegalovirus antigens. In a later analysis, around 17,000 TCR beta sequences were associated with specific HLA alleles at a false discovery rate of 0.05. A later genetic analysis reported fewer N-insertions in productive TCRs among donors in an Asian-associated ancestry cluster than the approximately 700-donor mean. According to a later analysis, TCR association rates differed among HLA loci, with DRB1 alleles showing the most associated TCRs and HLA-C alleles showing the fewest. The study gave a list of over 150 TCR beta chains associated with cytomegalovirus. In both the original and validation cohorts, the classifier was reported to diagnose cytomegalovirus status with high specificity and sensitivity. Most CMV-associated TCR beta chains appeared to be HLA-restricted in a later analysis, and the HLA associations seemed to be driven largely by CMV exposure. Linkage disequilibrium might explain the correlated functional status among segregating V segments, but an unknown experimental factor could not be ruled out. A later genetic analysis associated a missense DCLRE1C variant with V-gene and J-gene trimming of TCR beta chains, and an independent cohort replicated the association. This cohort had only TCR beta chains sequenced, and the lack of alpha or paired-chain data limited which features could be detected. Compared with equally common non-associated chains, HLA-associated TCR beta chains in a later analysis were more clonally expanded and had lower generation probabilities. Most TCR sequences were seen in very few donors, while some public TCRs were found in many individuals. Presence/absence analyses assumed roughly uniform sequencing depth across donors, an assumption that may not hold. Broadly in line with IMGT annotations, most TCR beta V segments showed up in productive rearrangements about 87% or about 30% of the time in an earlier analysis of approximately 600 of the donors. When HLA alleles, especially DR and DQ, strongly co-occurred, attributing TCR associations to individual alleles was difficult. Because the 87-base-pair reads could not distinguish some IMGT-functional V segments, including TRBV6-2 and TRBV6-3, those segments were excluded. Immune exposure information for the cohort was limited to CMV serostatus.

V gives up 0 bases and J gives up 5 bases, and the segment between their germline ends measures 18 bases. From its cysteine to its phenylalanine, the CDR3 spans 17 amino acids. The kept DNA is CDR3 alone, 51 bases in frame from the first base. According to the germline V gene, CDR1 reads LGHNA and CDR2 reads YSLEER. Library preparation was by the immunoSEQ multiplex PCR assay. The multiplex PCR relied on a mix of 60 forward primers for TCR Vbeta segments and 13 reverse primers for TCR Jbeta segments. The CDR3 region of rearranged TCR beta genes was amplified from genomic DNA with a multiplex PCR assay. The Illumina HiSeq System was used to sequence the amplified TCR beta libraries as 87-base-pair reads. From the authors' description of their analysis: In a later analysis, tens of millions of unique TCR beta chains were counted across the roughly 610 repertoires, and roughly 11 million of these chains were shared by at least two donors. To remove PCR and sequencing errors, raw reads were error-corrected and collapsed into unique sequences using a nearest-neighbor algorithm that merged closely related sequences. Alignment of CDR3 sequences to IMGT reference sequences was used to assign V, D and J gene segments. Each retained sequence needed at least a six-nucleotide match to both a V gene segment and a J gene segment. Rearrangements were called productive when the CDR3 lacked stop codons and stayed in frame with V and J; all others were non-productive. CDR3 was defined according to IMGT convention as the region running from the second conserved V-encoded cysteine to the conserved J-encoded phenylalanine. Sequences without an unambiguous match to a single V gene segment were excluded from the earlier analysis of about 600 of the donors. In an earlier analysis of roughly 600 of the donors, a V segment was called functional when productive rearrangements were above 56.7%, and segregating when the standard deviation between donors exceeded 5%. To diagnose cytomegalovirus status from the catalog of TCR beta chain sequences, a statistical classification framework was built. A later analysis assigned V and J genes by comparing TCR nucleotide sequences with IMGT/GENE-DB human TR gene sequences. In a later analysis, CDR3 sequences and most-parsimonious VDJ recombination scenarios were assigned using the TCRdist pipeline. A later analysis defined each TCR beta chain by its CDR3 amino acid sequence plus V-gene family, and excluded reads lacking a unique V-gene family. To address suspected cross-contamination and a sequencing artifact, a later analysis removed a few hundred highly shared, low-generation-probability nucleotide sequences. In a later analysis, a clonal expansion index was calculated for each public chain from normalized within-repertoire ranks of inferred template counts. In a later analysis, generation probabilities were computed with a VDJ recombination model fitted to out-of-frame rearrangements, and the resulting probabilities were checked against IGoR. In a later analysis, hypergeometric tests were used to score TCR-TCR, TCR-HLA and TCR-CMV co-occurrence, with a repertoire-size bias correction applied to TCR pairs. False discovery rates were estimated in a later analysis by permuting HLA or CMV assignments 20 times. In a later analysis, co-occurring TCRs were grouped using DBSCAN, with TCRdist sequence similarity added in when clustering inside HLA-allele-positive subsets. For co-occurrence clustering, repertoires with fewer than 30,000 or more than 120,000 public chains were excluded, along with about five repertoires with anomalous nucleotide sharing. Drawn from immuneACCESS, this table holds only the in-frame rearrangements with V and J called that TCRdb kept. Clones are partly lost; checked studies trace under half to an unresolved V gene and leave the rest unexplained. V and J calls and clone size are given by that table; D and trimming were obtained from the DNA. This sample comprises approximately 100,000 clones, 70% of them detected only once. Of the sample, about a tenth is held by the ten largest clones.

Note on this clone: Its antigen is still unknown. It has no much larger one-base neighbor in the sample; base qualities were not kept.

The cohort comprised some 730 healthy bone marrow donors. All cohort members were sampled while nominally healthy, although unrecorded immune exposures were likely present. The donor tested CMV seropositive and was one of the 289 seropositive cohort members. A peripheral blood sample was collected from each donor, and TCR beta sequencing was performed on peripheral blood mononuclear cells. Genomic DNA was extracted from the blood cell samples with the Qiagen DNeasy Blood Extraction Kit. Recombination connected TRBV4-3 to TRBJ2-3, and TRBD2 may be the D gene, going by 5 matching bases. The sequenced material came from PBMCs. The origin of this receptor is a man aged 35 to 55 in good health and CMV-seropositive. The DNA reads TGCGCCAGCAGCCAAGATAATAGCGTCGACATTGGAGATACGCAGTATTTT. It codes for CASSQDNSVDIGDTQYF.